Shown below are 24 T cell receptor beta chains from a single sample sequenced in a study of post-analysis software for immune sequencing data. No antigen has been identified for these receptors. Findings and limits, study-wide: Controls had lower frequencies than patients of roughly five TRBV segments, which included TRBV5-6, TRBV5-1 and TRBV20-1.

Prepared libraries of TCR beta cDNA carried unique molecular identifiers. MiXCR, applied by TCRdb to the PCR reads, yields one record per CDR3 protein. This repertoire shows under 900,000 distinct CDR3 sequences, approximately 50% found once; its top ten account for roughly 4.4%. The sequencing input was blood. These receptors were collected from a girl aged 5-17 years with multiple sclerosis.

This rearrangement joins TRBV4-1 to TRBJ2-3; 12 positions match TRBD2. V gave up 4 bases and J gave up 6 bases; unmatched junction bases: 17. The CDR3 contains 19 residues. Germline CDR1 MGHRA, CDR2 YSYEKL. CDR3 residues: CASSPLVTSGGTLTDTQYF. CDR3 coding DNA: TGCGCCAGCAGCCCCCTCGTGACTAGCGGGGGAACCCTCACGGATACGCAGTATTTT.

The chain employs TRBV3-1 and TRBJ2-7, with 15 bases lining up with TRBD2. V lost 4 bases to trimming and J lost 1 base; unmatched junction nucleotides: 2. The germline CDR1 and CDR2 sequences are LGHDT and YNNKEL (reference sequence). The CDR3 contains 16 residues. The CDR3 DNA sequence: TGTGCCAGCAGCCGAGGGACTAGCGGGGGGTCCTACGAGCAGTACTTC. This translates into CASSRGTSGGSYEQYF.

This clonotype was seen a handful of times. The rearrangement joins TRBV20-1 to TRBJ2-5; 9 bases match TRBD2. V shed 6 bases and J 1 base; nucleotides not matched to a gene: 6. The CDR3 consists of 14 residues. Germline V gives CDR1 DFQATT, CDR2 SNEGSKA (reference sequence). CDR3 nucleotide sequence: TGCAGTGCAGCGACTAGCGGCTTCCAAGAGACCCAGTACTTC. Protein: CSAATSGFQETQYF.

The chain joins TRBV6-5 to TRBJ2-6; D is uncertain. V lost 4 bases and J lost 0, with 10 bases in between. Germline-derived CDR1 and CDR2 are MNHEY and SVGAGI. The CDR3 is 16 amino acids. The CDR3 DNA reads as TGTGCCAGCAGTTCTTCCAGGCCCTCTGGGGCCAACGTCCTGACTTTC. Amino acid sequence: CASSSSRPSGANVLTF.

The gene calls are TRBV6-5 and TRBJ2-2; 9 bases match TRBD1. The germline gives CDR1 MNHEY, CDR2 SVGAGI. Trimming cost V 6 bases and J 7 bases; bases outside gene matches: 6. CDR3 length: 14 residues. The CDR3 loop reads CASRAQGANGELFF. CDR3 coding DNA: TGTGCCAGCAGGGCACAGGGGGCGAACGGGGAGCTGTTTTTT.

V and J are TRBV7-9 and TRBJ2-7, with 8 bases lining up with TRBD1. The length of the CDR3 is 15 residues. Trimming took 3 bases from V and 5 from J; bases not matched to a gene: 9. CDR1 is SEHNR and CDR2 is FQNEAQ in the germline V gene (reference sequence). The chain's CDR3 is CASSFADRDVNEQYF. DNA of the CDR3: TGTGCCAGCAGCTTCGCGGACAGGGATGTTAACGAGCAGTACTTC. Together with reference TRBV7-9 and TRBJ2-7, the CDR3 gives the full variable domain: DTGVSQNPRHKITKRGQNVTFRCDPISEHNRLYWYRQTLGQGPEFLTYFQNEAQLEKSRLLSDRFSAERPKGSFSTLEIQRTEQGDSAMYLCASSFADRDVNEQYFGPGTRLTVT.

The CDR3 region is CASSLAHSYTF. The CDR3 DNA reads TGTGCCAGCAGCTTGGCCCACAGCTACACCTTC. The V gene is TRBV5-5, the J gene TRBJ1-2; no reliable D call. The germline V gene encodes CDR1 SGHKS and CDR2 YYEKEE (reference sequence). The CDR3 runs to 11 residues. V was clipped by 0 bases and J by 9 bases, with 6 bases between them.

V usage is TRBV27 and J usage is TRBJ1-2, with D perhaps TRBD1 (5 bases). The CDR3 is made up of 12 amino acids. V was clipped by 10 bases and J by 5 bases, with 14 bases between them. The germline V gene encodes CDR1 MNHEY and CDR2 SMNVEV (reference sequence). Here the CDR3 reads CATKTEGYGYTF. CDR3 DNA sequence: TGTGCCACCAAGACAGAGGGTTATGGCTACACCTTC.

The V gene is TRBV29-1, the J gene TRBJ1-2; 8 bases are a match to TRBD1. This CDR3 is built from 15 residues. The J segment lost 6 bases and the V segment lost 1 base, leaving 10 bases of the junction unmatched. Germline V lookup: CDR1 SQVTM, CDR2 ANQGSEA. Here the CDR3 reads CSVEGVRGQVDGYTF. In DNA, the CDR3 is TGCAGCGTTGAAGGAGTTAGGGGACAGGTGGATGGCTACACCTTC.

The V call is TRBV12-5, the J call TRBJ2-5; 8 nucleotides line up with TRBD1. CDR1 is LGHNT and CDR2 is FRNRAP in the germline V gene. The length of the CDR3 is 16 residues. J lost 5 bases, V lost 2 bases, and 10 bases had no gene match. The CDR3 reads CASGLTDRAQRETQYF. The CDR3 DNA is TGTGCTAGTGGTTTGACGGACAGGGCCCAACGGGAGACCCAGTACTTC.

The chain combines TRBV9 with TRBJ2-6; perhaps D is TRBD1 or TRBD2 (5 bases each). Germline V gene data show CDR1 as SGDLS and CDR2 as YYNGEE. With 3 bases removed from V and 4 bases from J, the gap between germline ends came to 17 bases. There are 17 residues in the CDR3. The chain's CDR3 is CASSAFIRGTGANVLTF. The DNA of the CDR3 is TGTGCCAGCAGCGCATTTATAAGAGGGACCGGGGCCAACGTCCTGACTTTC.

The chain combines TRBV12-3 or TRBV12-4 with TRBJ2-4; 8 bases are a match to TRBD2. The V segment lost 4 bases and the J segment 1 base; nucleotides outside the gene matches: 12. The CDR3 is 18 amino acids. The CDR3 DNA sequence: TGTGCCAGCAGTTACCGGGGCGGGAGGAGTTTGGCCAAAAACATTCAGTACTTC. It specifies CASSYRGGRSLAKNIQYF.

The chain links TRBV20-1 to TRBJ1-2; D is unclear. CDR3 size: 15 residues. Between the trimmed V and J ends, which lost 0 bases and 5 bases, there was a span of 16 bases. Germline V gene sequence: CDR1 DFQATT, CDR2 SNEGSKA (reference sequence). CDR3 region: CSARDRPRLVYGYTF. CDR3 in DNA: TGCAGTGCTAGAGATCGTCCCCGGCTGGTATATGGCTACACCTTC.

With respect to this clonotype: One end of the junction does not line up with germline, which may come from a read error. This chain links TRBV4-2 with TRBJ2-1; 13 positions match TRBD2. CDR1 and CDR2 from the germline V gene are LGHNA and YNFKEQ. This CDR3 has 16 amino acids. The CDR3 here is CASSQVGLAGANEQFF. In DNA form, the CDR3 reads TGTGCTAGCAGCCAAGTTGGACTAGCGGGAGCCAATGAGCAGTTCTTC.

This clonotype was detected only a few times. The chain couples TRBV25-1 to TRBJ2-7; TRBD2 agrees at 7 bases. With 3 bases clipped from V and 3 bases from J, the junction kept 17 bases outside the gene matches. The CDR3 is 18 residues long. The V gene's germline CDR1 is MGHDK and CDR2 SYGVNS. The CDR3 region is CASSDLHTFLTSFYEQYF. CDR3 sequence (DNA): TGTGCCAGCAGTGATCTCCACACCTTCCTGACTAGCTTCTACGAGCAGTACTTC.

This clonotype was observed a few times. The CDR3 region is CASSLGPGGSYEQYF. DNA of the CDR3: TGTGCCAGCAGCTTAGGTCCGGGGGGCTCCTACGAGCAGTACTTC. The gene calls are TRBV7-3 and TRBJ2-7; 7 bases are shared with TRBD2. The germline CDR1 and CDR2 sequences are SGHTA and FQGTGA. The junction had 4 bases not matched to a gene; V was cut back by 2 bases and J by 0 bases. CDR3 length equals 15 residues. The full variable domain, in which reference TRBV7-3 and TRBJ2-7 provide the parts outside the CDR3, is GAGVSQTPSNKVTEKGKYVELRCDPISGHTALYWYRQSLGQGPEFLIYFQGTGAADDSGLPNDRFFAVRPEGSVSTLKIQRTERGDSAVYLCASSLGPGGSYEQYFGPGTRLTVT.

This clonotype was counted once. The V and J genes are TRBV20-1 and TRBJ2-7, with D perhaps TRBD2 (6 bases). Germline CDR1 is DFQATT and CDR2 is SNEGSKA (reference sequence). The CDR3 contains 14 residues. V shed 5 bases and J shed 2 bases, with 16 bases lying between them. Written as DNA, the CDR3 is TGCAGTGCTCTTGGACTATCCCCCCCCTACGAGCAGTACTTC. Its translation is CSALGLSPPYEQYF.

This clonotype was seen a handful of times. This chain uses TRBV20-1 with TRBJ2-1, with 7 bases that match TRBD2. CDR1 and CDR2 from the germline V gene are DFQATT and SNEGSKA (reference sequence). This CDR3 comprises 13 residues. Losses at the gene ends were 5 bases for V and 3 bases for J; bases not matched to a gene: 4. The CDR3 reads CSAPAGDYNEQFF. The CDR3 region has the DNA TGCAGTGCTCCGGCGGGAGACTACAATGAGCAGTTCTTC.

CDR3 sequence: CATSDGGASGEVYNEQFF. The CDR3 coding sequence is TGTGCCACCAGTGATGGGGGGGCTAGCGGGGAAGTCTACAATGAGCAGTTCTTC. The chain carries TRBV24-1 and TRBJ2-1, with TRBD2 matching over 9 bases. This CDR3 is built from 18 residues. Germline assignment: CDR1 KGHDR and CDR2 SFDVKD. With V trimmed by 3 bases and J by 3 bases, 11 bases remained unmatched.

This clonotype has only a few counts. An end of the junction does not agree with germline; a read error may underlie this. J is TRBJ2-7 and V is TRBV6-6, with 7 bases aligning to TRBD1. CDR1 is MNHNY and CDR2 is SVGAGI in the germline V gene (reference sequence). CDR3 size: 16 residues. The CDR3 bases are TGTGCCAGCAGCTACTCAATGGACAGGACCCCCTACGAGCAGTACTTC. This codes for CASSYSMDRTPYEQYF.

The chain joins TRBV20-1 to TRBJ1-6; tentative D call: TRBD1 (6 bases). Germline values: CDR1 DFQATT, CDR2 SNEGSKA (reference sequence). The CDR3 covers 16 residues. The V end lost 3 bases, the J end lost 6 bases, and 18 bases lay between the germline ends. The CDR3 DNA reads as TGCAGTGCTAGTCAATCTACAGGGCCGGGTAATTCACCCCTCCACTTT. This codes for CSASQSTGPGNSPLHF.

CDR3 sequence: CASSYSLGGHSKEQYF. The CDR3 bases are TGTGCCAGCAGTTACTCATTGGGGGGACACAGTAAAGAGCAGTACTTC. This sequence joins TRBV6-6 and TRBJ2-7; D possibly uses TRBD1 or TRBD2 (6 bases each). V dropped 0 bases and J dropped 7 bases, with 19 bases sitting between them. CDR1 is MNHNY and CDR2 is SVGAGI in the germline V gene (reference sequence). This CDR3 spans 16 amino acids.

The V call is TRBV12-5, the J call TRBJ2-1; TRBD2 matches 8 bases. CDR3 length: 14 residues. Germline assignment: CDR1 LGHNT and CDR2 FRNRAP. V lost 6 bases to trimming and J lost 5 bases; unmatched junction nucleotides: 6. The CDR3 loop is CASGQVAGNNEQFF. The CDR3 nucleotides read TGTGCTAGTGGCCAAGTAGCGGGAAACAATGAGCAGTTCTTC.

The rearrangement links TRBV10-2 to TRBJ2-1; D is perhaps TRBD2 (5 bases). CDR3 size: 16 residues. Trimming cost V 0 bases and J 4 bases, with 13 bases left between them. The germline CDR1 and CDR2 sequences are WSHSY and SAAADI. The CDR3 DNA reads TGCGCCAGCAGTGAGTCGCGGAATACGGGGTACAATGAGCAGTTCTTC. It yields the protein CASSESRNTGYNEQFF.